These 27 T cell receptor beta chains originate from one sample sequenced in a study of PD-1 blockade in classical Hodgkin lymphoma. Generated by immunoSEQ multiplex PCR, the TCRdb table keeps only in-frame clones and is missing some. Of roughly 38,000 clones listed, approximately 90% are singletons. Each patient relapsed following autologous stem cell transplantation, and prior brentuximab vedotin exposure differed. This specimen was peripheral blood mononuclear cells (PBMCs), taken before the second cycle of nivolumab. The receptors come from a human donor with classical Hodgkin lymphoma.

V is TRBV19 and J is TRBJ1-5; 11 bases match TRBD1. Per germline, CDR1 LNHDA and CDR2 SQIVND (reference sequence). With V trimmed by 5 bases and J by 0 bases, 9 bases remained unmatched. This CDR3 is built from 18 residues. As DNA, the CDR3 is TGTGCCAGTAGTCTCCGGACAGGGGGCGCTTATAGCAATCAGCCCCAGCATTTT. This sequence encodes CASSLRTGGAYSNQPQHF.

This chain links TRBV21-1 with TRBJ2-7. TRBV21-1 counts as a pseudogene. CDR3 length equals 15 residues. CDR3 bases: TGTGCCAGCAGCCGCCGGGGCGAAGGGTTCCACGAGCAGTACTTC. It encodes CASSRRGEGFHEQYF.

CDR3 nucleotides: TGCGCCAGCAGCTTGAGTCCAGGGGCGTTCTACGAGCAGTACTTC. Protein: CASSLSPGAFYEQYF. The chain joins TRBV5-1 to TRBJ2-7; a possible D gene is TRBD1 (6 bases). Germline V CDR1 and CDR2: SGHRS, YFSETQ. The length of the CDR3 is 15 residues. Deletions cut 1 base from V and 3 bases from J, with 14 bases between. The full variable domain, completed using reference TRBV5-1 and TRBJ2-7, is KAGVTQTPRYLIKTRGQQVTLSCSPISGHRSVSWYQQTPGQGLQFLFEYFSETQRNKGNFPGRFSGRQFSNSRSEMNVSTLELGDSALYLCASSLSPGAFYEQYFGPGTRLTVT.

This clone was seen just once. The gene calls are TRBV5-1 and TRBJ2-3; 12 bases are shared with TRBD2. Losses at the gene ends were 3 bases for V and 2 bases for J; bases not matched to a gene: 10. Germline values: CDR1 SGHRS, CDR2 YFSETQ. The CDR3 length is 18 residues. CDR3 region: CASSSGTSGRALTDTQYF. CDR3 bases: TGCGCCAGCAGCTCCGGGACTAGCGGGCGGGCTCTCACAGATACGCAGTATTTT.

V gene TRBV5-4 combines with J gene TRBJ1-6; D unclear. V lost 1 base, J lost 7 bases, and 9 bases lay in between. The CDR3 sequence is 14 residues long. From germline, CDR1 is SGHNT and CDR2 YYREEE (reference sequence). The CDR3 is CASSLQAANSPLHF. As DNA, the CDR3 is TGTGCCAGCAGCTTGCAGGCTGCGAATTCACCCCTCCACTTT.

The genes are TRBV6-5 and TRBJ2-5; 9 bases map to TRBD2. The ends lost 2 bases at V and 3 bases at J; junction bases unmatched: 1. There are 14 residues in the CDR3. The germline gives CDR1 MNHEY, CDR2 SVGAGI. CDR3 sequence: CASSYGGGEETQYF. CDR3 bases: TGTGCCAGCAGTTACGGCGGGGGGGAAGAGACCCAGTACTTC.

Comment on this clone: The junction departs from germline at one end; a sequencing error may be responsible. V usage is TRBV28 and J usage is TRBJ2-1; 9 nucleotides agree with TRBD2. The germline V gene has CDR1 MDHEN and CDR2 SYDVKM. This CDR3 is built from 17 residues. The CDR3 DNA reads TGTGCCAGCAGCCCATTCAAGGGGACTAGCTCCTTCAATGAGCAGTTCTTC. This sequence encodes CASSPFKGTSSFNEQFF.

The rearrangement uses TRBV7-6 and TRBJ1-2, with TRBD1 matching over 9 bases. The CDR3 is made up of 14 amino acids. Germline CDR1 is SGHVS and CDR2 is FNYEAQ. V lost 5 bases, J lost 7 bases, and 8 bases stayed unmatched. The chain's CDR3 is CASSISTGGGGYTF. In DNA, the CDR3 is TGTGCCAGCAGCATAAGTACAGGGGGCGGTGGCTACACCTTC.

The V call is TRBV10-3, the J call TRBJ1-5; D may be TRBD1 (5 bases). CDR1 and CDR2 from the germline V gene are ENHRY and SYGVKD. Trimming left V 0 bases short and J 0 bases short, with 15 bases between. This CDR3 spans 18 amino acids. The CDR3 here is CAISESWVDSLSNQPQHF. CDR3 in DNA: TGTGCCATCAGTGAGTCCTGGGTCGACAGCCTTAGCAATCAGCCCCAGCATTTT.

The chain couples TRBV28 to TRBJ2-1, with 9 bases that match TRBD2. V lost 4 bases, J lost 4 bases, and 8 bases stayed unmatched. CDR1 and CDR2 (germline): MDHEN, SYDVKM. This CDR3 is built from 16 residues. The CDR3 loop is CASSSPLAGPYNEQFF. CDR3 bases: TGTGCCAGCAGTTCCCCTCTAGCGGGGCCTTACAATGAGCAGTTCTTC.

This clone is a singleton in its sample. The chain combines TRBV4-2 with TRBJ1-2; tentatively, D is TRBD1 (5 bases). The CDR3 contains 14 residues. V was cut by 1 base and J by 4 bases, with 10 bases left in between. CDR1 LGHNA and CDR2 YNFKEQ come from the germline V gene. CDR3: CASSQVTRGYGYTF. CDR3 bases: TGTGCCAGCAGCCAAGTAACGAGGGGCTATGGCTACACCTTC.

This chain links TRBV27 with TRBJ1-1, with D possibly TRBD1 on 5 matching bases. Germline loops: CDR1 MNHEY, CDR2 SMNVEV (reference sequence). This CDR3 spans 14 amino acids. The V end lost 3 bases, the J end lost 4 bases, and 12 bases lay between the germline ends. The CDR3 sequence is CASSFVAGSTEAFF. In nucleotides, the CDR3 is TGTGCCAGCAGTTTCGTAGCAGGGAGCACTGAAGCTTTCTTT.

The genes are TRBV2 and TRBJ1-4; 9 bases map to TRBD1. Losses at the gene ends were 6 bases for V and 7 bases for J; bases not matched to a gene: 6. The germline V gene has CDR1 SNHLY and CDR2 FYNNEI. This CDR3 contains 14 residues. The chain's CDR3 is CASRPDRGREKLFF. The CDR3 nucleotides read TGTGCCAGCAGACCGGACAGGGGACGTGAAAAACTGTTTTTT.

The chain carries TRBV5-1 and TRBJ2-1, with TRBD2 matching over 10 bases. Germline V gene data show CDR1 as SGHRS and CDR2 as YFSETQ. V shed 4 bases, J shed 4 bases, and the junction held 8 bases outside the gene matches. This CDR3 is 16 amino acids long. This chain's CDR3 is CASSRPLAGAYNEQFF. CDR3 coding DNA: TGCGCCAGCAGCAGACCTCTAGCGGGGGCATACAATGAGCAGTTCTTC.

The chain links TRBV27 to TRBJ2-1; 7 bases match TRBD1. CDR1 is MNHEY, CDR2 SMNVEV, per germline (reference sequence). Germline trimming cut 3 bases from V and 1 base from J; bases unmatched to any gene: 6. The CDR3 covers 16 residues. CDR3 DNA: TGTGCCAGCAGTTTTGAACAGGGGCTATCCTACAATGAGCAGTTCTTC. Translation: CASSFEQGLSYNEQFF.

The DNA for the CDR3 is TGTGCCAGCAGAGAAATAGGGGGCACAGATACGCAGTATTTT. Translation gives CASREIGGTDTQYF. This chain connects TRBV27 to TRBJ2-3, with D tentatively TRBD1 (5 bases). Germline-derived CDR1 and CDR2 are MNHEY and SMNVEV (reference sequence). CDR3 length: 14 residues. The V end lost 6 bases, the J end lost 1 base, and 11 bases lay between the germline ends.

The chain recombines TRBV2 with TRBJ2-1; D is possibly TRBD2 (5 bases). The CDR3 is 14 amino acids. The germline CDR1 and CDR2 sequences are SNHLY and FYNNEI. The V gene lost 6 bases and the J gene lost 0 bases, with 9 bases spanning the gap. CDR3 DNA sequence: TGTGCCAGCAGACGGGAAAGCTCCTACAATGAGCAGTTCTTC. This sequence encodes CASRRESSYNEQFF.

J is TRBJ1-5 and V is TRBV2; TRBD1 matches at 9 bases. The CDR3 runs 15 residues. Unmatched junction bases numbered 12, after V lost 4 bases and J lost 11 bases. CDR1 and CDR2 from the germline V gene are SNHLY and FYNNEI. In nucleotides, the CDR3 is TGTGCCAGCAGTGTTACACAGGGACAGGGAGGATCCCAGCATTTT. Amino acids: CASSVTQGQGGSQHF.

V and J are TRBV7-2 and TRBJ2-5, with D perhaps matching TRBD1 (6 bases). This CDR3 has 15 residues. V lost 5 bases to trimming and J lost 3 bases, with 16 bases between them. CDR1 and CDR2 from the germline V gene are SGHTA and FQGNSA. CDR3 nucleotide sequence: TGTGCCAGCAGCCTCCCCCGGACAGCTAAAGAGACCCAGTACTTC. Translation gives CASSLPRTAKETQYF.

This chain joins TRBV5-1 and TRBJ2-2; TRBD2 matches 11 bases. After removal of 0 bases from V and 5 bases from J, the junction contained 9 bases not matched to a gene. The CDR3 sequence is 18 residues long. CDR1 SGHRS and CDR2 YFSETQ come from the germline V gene. The CDR3 DNA is TGCGCCAGCAGCTTGGCCGGGCTAGCGGGAGGAGGAACCGGGGAGCTGTTTTTT. Translating gives CASSLAGLAGGGTGELFF.

The chain couples TRBV9 to TRBJ2-2, with D possibly matching TRBD1 (5 bases). Germline V gene sequence: CDR1 SGDLS, CDR2 YYNGEE. V lost 4 bases, J lost 6 bases, and 10 bases lay in between. The CDR3 totals 13 residues. The CDR3 region is CASSLWGAGELFF. DNA for the CDR3: TGTGCCAGCAGCCTGTGGGGCGCCGGGGAGCTGTTTTTT.

The chain is built from TRBV5-1 and TRBJ2-3; D ambiguous. Trimming pared 1 base from V and 2 bases from J, leaving 14 bases between. CDR3 length: 16 residues. Germline V gives CDR1 SGHRS, CDR2 YFSETQ. This chain's CDR3 is CASSLRVGLITDTQYF. The CDR3 DNA reads TGCGCCAGCAGCTTGAGGGTGGGGTTGATCACAGATACGCAGTATTTT.

The chain couples TRBV28 to TRBJ2-3, with D tentatively TRBD1 or TRBD2 (5 bases each). The CDR3 loop spans 14 amino acids. Germline V gene sequence: CDR1 MDHEN, CDR2 SYDVKM. V shed 8 bases and J shed 5 bases, with 17 bases lying between them. This CDR3 is CASGSRGAGDTQYF. CDR3 bases: TGTGCCAGCGGATCGAGGGGTGCGGGAGATACGCAGTATTTT.

This chain links TRBV10-2 with TRBJ2-1, with 7 bases fitting TRBD1. Germline V gives CDR1 WSHSY, CDR2 SAAADI. The CDR3 has 14 residues. V gave up 4 bases and J gave up 6 bases; unmatched junction bases: 6. This CDR3 reads CASSALGQFNEQFF. The CDR3 nucleotides are TGCGCCAGCAGTGCCCTGGGACAGTTCAATGAGCAGTTCTTC.

CDR3 residues: CASSPGMNTEAFF. The CDR3 DNA reads TGTGCCAGCAGCCCGGGCATGAACACTGAAGCTTTCTTT. The rearrangement joins TRBV6-1 to TRBJ1-1; unclear D gene. This CDR3 contains 13 residues. Trimming took off 6 bases at V and 0 bases at J, with 8 bases between the two ends. Germline V gene lookup returns CDR1 MNHNS and CDR2 SASEGT.

The rearrangement joins TRBV28 to TRBJ1-4, with 8 bases identical to TRBD1. This CDR3 has 14 residues. The trim removed 9 bases at V and 2 bases at J, leaving 5 bases unmatched. Germline values: CDR1 MDHEN, CDR2 SYDVKM. This CDR3 is CASLRDRTNEKLFF. DNA of the CDR3: TGTGCCAGTCTCCGGGACAGGACTAATGAAAAACTGTTTTTT.

This clone was seen a few times. This chain links TRBV2 with TRBJ1-6, with D hard to call. The CDR3 consists of 14 residues. Trimming stripped 6 bases from V and 9 bases from J, with 15 bases between. Germline V CDR1 and CDR2: SNHLY, FYNNEI. The CDR3 region has the DNA TGTGCCAGCAGCAATCCCCCCACGAGTTCACCCCTCCACTTT. Encoded protein: CASSNPPTSSPLHF.